This T cell receptor beta chain was obtained from a study of CD8 T cells in ankylosing spondylitis. The study's findings and limits: Within matched ankylosing spondylitis synovial fluid, disease-linked clones were reportedly significantly enriched. Earlier authors reported some of these motif variants in reactive arthritis synovial fluid and blood.

This clonotype was found a few times. Its antigen is as yet unknown. Quantitative barcoded 5'-RACE was used to prepare TCR beta libraries. Via MiXCR, TCRdb re-called the 5' RACE reads, giving one row per CDR3 protein. The table has under 250,000 distinct CDR3 sequences, more than 25% seen once. V lost 6 bases, J lost 11 bases, and 16 bases stayed unmatched. Germline lookup yields CDR1 DFQATT and CDR2 SNEGSKA (reference sequence). The CDR3 is 13 amino acids. Sequencing was carried out using blood, either unsorted or a sorted T cell fraction (not recorded which). This TCR was sampled from a male donor with ankylosing spondylitis or in good health (not recorded which). This rearrangement joins TRBV20-1 to TRBJ2-7; 7 bases align to TRBD1. CDR3 coding DNA: TGCAGTGCCCCTGTAGGGGGCTCATACGTCGAGTACTTC. It encodes CSAPVGGSYVEYF.